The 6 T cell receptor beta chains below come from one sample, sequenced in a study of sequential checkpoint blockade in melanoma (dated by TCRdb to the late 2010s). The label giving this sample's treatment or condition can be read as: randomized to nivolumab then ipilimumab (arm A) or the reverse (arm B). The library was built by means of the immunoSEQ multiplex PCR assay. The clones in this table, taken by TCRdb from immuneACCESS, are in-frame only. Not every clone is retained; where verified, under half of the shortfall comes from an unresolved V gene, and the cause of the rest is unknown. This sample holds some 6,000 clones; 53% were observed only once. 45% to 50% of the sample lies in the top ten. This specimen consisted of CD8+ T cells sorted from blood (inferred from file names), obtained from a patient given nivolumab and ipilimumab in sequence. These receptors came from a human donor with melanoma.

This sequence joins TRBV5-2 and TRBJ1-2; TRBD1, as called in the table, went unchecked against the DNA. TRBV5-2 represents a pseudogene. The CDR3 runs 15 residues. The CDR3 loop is CASSQDVTGNYGYTF. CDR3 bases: TGCGCCAGCAGCCAAGACGTAACAGGGAACTATGGCTACACCTTC.

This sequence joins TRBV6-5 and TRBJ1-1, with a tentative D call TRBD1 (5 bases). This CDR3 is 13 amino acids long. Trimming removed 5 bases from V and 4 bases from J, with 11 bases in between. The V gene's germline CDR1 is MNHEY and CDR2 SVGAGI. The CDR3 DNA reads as TGTGCCAGCAGTCCTGACAGTCCCACTGAAGCTTTCTTT. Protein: CASSPDSPTEAFF.

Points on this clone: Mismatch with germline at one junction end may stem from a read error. The CDR3 loop reads CASSLGGTDGYTF. CDR3 nucleotides: TGTGCCAGCAGCTTAGGGGGCACGGATGGCTACACCTTC. The V and J genes are TRBV4-1 and TRBJ1-2; 7 bases are shared with TRBD1. CDR1 and CDR2 (germline): MGHRA, YSYEKL. The CDR3 loop spans 13 amino acids.

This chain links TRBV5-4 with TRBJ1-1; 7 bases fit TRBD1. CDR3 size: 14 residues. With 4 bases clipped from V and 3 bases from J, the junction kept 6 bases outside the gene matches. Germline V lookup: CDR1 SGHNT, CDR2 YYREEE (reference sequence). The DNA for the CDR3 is TGTGCCAGCAGCCAAAACAGGGGCTACACTGAAGCTTTCTTT. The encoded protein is CASSQNRGYTEAFF.

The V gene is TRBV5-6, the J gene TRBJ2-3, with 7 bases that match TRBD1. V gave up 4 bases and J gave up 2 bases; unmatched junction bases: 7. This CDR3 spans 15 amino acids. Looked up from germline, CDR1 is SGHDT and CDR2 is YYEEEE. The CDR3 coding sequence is TGTGCCAGCAGCCTTGGGGACAGTTACACAGATACGCAGTATTTT. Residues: CASSLGDSYTDTQYF. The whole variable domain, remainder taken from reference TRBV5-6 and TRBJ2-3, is DAGVTQSPTHLIKTRGQQVTLRCSPKSGHDTVSWYQQALGQGPQFIFQYYEEEERQRGNFPDRFSGHQFPNYSSELNVNALLLGDSALYLCASSLGDSYTDTQYFGPGTRLTVL.

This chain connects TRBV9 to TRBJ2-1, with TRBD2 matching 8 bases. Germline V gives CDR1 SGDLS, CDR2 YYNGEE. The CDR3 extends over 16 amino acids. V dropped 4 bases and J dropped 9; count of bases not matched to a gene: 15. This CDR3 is CASSPPGTRGRVEQFF. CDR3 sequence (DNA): TGTGCCAGCAGCCCCCCCGGGACTAGAGGTAGGGTTGAGCAGTTCTTC. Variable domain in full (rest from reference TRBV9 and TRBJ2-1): DSGVTQTPKHLITATGQRVTLRCSPRSGDLSVYWYQQSLDQGLQFLIQYYNGEERAKGNILERFSAQQFPDLHSELNLSSLELGDSALYFCASSPPGTRGRVEQFFGPGTRLTVL.